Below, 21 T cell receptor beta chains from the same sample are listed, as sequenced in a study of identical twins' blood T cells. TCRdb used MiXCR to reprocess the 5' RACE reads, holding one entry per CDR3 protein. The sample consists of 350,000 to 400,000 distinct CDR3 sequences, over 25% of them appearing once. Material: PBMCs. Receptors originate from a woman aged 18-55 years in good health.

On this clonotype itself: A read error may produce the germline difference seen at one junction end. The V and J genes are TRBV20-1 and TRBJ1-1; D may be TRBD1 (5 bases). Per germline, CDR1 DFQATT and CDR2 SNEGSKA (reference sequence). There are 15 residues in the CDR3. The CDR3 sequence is CSARDLSGGGTESFF. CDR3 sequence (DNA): TGCAGTGCTAGAGATCTATCTGGGGGGGGGACTGAATCTTTCTTT.

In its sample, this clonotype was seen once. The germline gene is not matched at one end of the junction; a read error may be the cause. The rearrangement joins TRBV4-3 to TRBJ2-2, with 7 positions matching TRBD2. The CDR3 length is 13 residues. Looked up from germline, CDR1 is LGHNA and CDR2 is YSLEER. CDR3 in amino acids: CASDGTSAGELFF. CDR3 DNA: TGCGCCAGCGACGGAACTAGCGCCGGGGAGTTGTTTTTT.

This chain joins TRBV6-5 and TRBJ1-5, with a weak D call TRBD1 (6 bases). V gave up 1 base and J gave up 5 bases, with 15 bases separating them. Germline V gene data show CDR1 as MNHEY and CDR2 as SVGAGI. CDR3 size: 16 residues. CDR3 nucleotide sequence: TGTGCCAGCAGTTACTGGTTTGAGGGGGGGGATCAGCCCCAGCATTTT. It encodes CASSYWFEGGDQPQHF.

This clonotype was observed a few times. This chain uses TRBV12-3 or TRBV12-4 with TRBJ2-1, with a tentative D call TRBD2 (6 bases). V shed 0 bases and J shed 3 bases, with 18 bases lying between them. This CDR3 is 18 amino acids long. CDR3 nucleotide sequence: TGTGCCAGCAGTTTAGCAACCTCCCCGGGGGTCCTCTACAATGAGCAGTTCTTC. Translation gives CASSLATSPGVLYNEQFF.

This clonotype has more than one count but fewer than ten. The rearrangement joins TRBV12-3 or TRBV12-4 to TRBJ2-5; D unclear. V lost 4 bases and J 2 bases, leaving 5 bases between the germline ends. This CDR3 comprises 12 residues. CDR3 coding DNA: TGTGCCAGCAGTTGGACGCAAGAGACCCAGTACTTC. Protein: CASSWTQETQYF.

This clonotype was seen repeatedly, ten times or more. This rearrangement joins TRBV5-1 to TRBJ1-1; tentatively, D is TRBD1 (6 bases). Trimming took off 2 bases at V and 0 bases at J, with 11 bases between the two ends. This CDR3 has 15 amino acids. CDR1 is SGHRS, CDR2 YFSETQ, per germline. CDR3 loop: CASSLNRQVNTEAFF. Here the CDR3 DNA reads TGCGCCAGCAGCTTAAACCGACAGGTGAACACTGAAGCTTTCTTT.

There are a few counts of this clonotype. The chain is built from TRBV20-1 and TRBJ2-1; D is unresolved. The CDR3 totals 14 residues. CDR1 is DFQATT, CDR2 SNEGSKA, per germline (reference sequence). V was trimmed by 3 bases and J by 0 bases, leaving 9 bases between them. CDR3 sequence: CSASVRSSYNEQFF. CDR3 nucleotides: TGCAGTGCTAGTGTCCGGAGCTCCTACAATGAGCAGTTCTTC.

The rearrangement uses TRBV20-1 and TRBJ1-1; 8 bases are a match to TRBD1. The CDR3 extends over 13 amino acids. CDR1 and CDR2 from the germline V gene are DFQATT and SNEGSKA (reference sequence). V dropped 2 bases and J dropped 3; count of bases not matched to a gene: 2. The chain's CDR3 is CSARQGADTEAFF. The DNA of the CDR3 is TGCAGTGCTAGACAGGGGGCGGACACTGAAGCTTTCTTT.

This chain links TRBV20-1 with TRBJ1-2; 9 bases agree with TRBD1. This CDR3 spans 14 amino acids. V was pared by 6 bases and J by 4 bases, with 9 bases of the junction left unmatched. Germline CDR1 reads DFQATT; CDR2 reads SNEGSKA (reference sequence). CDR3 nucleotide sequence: TGCAGTGCCCCCCCAGGGACAGGGATCTATGGCTACACCTTC. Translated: CSAPPGTGIYGYTF.

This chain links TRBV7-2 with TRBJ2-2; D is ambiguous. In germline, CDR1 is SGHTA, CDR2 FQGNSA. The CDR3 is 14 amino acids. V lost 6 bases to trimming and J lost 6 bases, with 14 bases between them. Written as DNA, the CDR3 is TGTGCCAGCAGTGCGGTCCTAGTTGCCGGGGAGCTGTTTTTT. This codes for CASSAVLVAGELFF.

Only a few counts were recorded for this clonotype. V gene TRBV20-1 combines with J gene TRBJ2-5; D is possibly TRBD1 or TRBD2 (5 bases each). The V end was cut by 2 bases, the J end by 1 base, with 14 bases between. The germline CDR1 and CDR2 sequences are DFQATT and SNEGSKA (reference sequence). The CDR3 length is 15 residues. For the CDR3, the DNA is TGCAGTGCTAGAATCTCGTCCGGGACCCAAGAGACCCAGTACTTC. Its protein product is CSARISSGTQETQYF.

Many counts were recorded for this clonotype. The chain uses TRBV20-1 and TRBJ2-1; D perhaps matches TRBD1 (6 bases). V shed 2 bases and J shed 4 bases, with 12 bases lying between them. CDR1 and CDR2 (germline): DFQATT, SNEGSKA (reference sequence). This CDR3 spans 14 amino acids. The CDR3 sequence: CSARSLDRYNEQFF. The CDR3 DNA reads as TGCAGTGCTAGATCCTTGGACAGATACAATGAGCAGTTCTTC.

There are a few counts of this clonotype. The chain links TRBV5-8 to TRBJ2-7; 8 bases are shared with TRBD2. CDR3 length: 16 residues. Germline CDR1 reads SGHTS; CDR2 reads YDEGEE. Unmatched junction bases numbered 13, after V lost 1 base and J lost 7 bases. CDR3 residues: CASSLWREASTLEQYF. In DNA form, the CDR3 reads TGTGCCAGCAGCTTGTGGCGGGAGGCTAGTACTTTGGAGCAGTACTTC.

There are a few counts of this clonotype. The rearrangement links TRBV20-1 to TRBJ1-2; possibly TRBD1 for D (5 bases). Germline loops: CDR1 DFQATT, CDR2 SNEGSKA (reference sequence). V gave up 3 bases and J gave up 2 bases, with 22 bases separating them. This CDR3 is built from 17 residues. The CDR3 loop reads CSARNRPQGRDNYGYTF. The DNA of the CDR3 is TGCAGTGCTAGGAACCGTCCTCAGGGAAGGGACAACTATGGCTACACCTTC.

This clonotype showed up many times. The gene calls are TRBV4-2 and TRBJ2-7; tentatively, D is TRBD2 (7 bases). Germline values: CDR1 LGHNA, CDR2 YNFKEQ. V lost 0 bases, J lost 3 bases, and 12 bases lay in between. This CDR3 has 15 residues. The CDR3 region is CASSQEGGEYYEQYF. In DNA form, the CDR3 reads TGTGCCAGCAGCCAAGAAGGGGGGGAATACTACGAGCAGTACTTC.

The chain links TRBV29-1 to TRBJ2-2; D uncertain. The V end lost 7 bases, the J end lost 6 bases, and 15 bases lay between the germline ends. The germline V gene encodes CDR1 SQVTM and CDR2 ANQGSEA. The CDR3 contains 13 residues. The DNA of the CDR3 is TGCAGCGCTTCCAGTGGTGGCTCCGGGGAGCTGTTTTTT. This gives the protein CSASSGGSGELFF.

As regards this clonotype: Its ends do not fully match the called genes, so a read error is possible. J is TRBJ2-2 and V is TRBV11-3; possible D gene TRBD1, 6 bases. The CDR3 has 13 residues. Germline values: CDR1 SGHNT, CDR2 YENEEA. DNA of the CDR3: TGTGCCGGCAGCCAGACAGGCACCGGGGAGCTGTTTTTT. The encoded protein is CAGSQTGTGELFF.

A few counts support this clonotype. The CDR3 here is CASRALLANTQYF. CDR3 bases: TGTGCCAGCAGAGCCTTACTAGCAAATACGCAGTATTTT. V and J are TRBV6-2 or TRBV6-3 and TRBJ2-3; TRBD2 is a possible D gene (6 bases). CDR1 and CDR2 (germline): MNHEY, SVGEGT. V was trimmed by 6 bases and J by 7 bases, leaving 14 bases between them. The CDR3 extends over 13 amino acids.

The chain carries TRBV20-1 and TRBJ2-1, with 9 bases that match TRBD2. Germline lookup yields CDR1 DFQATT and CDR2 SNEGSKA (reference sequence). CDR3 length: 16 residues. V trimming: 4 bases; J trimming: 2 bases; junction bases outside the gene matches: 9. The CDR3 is CSAKTSGPPTYNEQFF. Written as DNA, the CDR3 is TGCAGTGCTAAGACTAGCGGACCCCCTACCTACAATGAGCAGTTCTTC.

The CDR3 is CSGDRDGDTQYF. In nucleotides, the CDR3 is TGCAGCGGCGACAGGGATGGAGATACGCAGTATTTT. The V gene is TRBV29-1, the J gene TRBJ2-3; 7 bases line up with TRBD1. Looked up from germline, CDR1 is SQVTM and CDR2 is ANQGSEA. The CDR3 is 12 residues long. The junction had 6 bases not matched to a gene; V was cut back by 7 bases and J by 5 bases.

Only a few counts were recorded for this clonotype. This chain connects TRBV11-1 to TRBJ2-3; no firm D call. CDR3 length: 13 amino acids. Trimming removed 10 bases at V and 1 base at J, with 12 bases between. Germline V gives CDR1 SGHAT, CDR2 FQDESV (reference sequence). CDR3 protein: CATRPTRTDTQYF. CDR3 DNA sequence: TGTGCCACCCGGCCAACACGCACAGATACGCAGTATTTT.